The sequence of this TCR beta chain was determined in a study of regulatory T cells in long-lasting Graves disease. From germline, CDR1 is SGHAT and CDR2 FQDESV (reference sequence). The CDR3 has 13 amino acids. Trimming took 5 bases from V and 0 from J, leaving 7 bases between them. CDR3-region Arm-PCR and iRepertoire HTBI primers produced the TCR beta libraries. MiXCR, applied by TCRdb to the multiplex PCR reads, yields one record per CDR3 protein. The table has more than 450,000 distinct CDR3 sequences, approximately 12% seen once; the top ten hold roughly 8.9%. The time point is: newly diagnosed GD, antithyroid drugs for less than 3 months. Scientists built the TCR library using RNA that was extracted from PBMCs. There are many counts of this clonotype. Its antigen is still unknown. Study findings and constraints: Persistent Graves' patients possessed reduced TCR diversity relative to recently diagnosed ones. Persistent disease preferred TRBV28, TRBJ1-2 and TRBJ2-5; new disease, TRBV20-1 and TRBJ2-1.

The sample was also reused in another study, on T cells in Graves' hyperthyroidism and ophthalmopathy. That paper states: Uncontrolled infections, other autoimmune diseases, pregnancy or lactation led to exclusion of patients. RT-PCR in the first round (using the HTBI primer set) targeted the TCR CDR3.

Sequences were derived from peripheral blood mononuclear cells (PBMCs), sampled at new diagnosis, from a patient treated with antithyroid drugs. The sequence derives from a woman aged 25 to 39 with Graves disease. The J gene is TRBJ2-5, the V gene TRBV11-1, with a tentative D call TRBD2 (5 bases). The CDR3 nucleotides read TGTGCCAGCAGCGGGAGTTACCAAGAGACCCAGTACTTC. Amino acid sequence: CASSGSYQETQYF.